Listed here are 9 T cell receptor beta chains from one sample, sequenced in a study of T-cell memory formation after mild COVID-19. TCRdb ran MiXCR on the 5' RACE reads and lists one entry per CDR3 protein. The sample lists about 110,000 distinct CDR3 sequences, 15% to 20% occurring once. Source material: PBMCs or a T cell subset sorted from them (not recorded which). The receptor set was obtained from a man between 18 and 35 years old who had mild COVID-19 (a few samples of this study predate the infection). Cell type and time point are not known.

This clonotype has a handful of counts. The J gene is TRBJ2-7, the V gene TRBV2; TRBD1 matches 7 bases. J lost 1 base, V lost 4 bases, and 7 bases had no gene match. Germline assignment: CDR1 SNHLY and CDR2 FYNNEI. This CDR3 is built from 15 residues. The CDR3 nucleotides read TGTGCCAGCAGTGGTCCGGGACAGAATTCCTACGAGCAGTACTTC. As protein: CASSGPGQNSYEQYF.

In this sample, this clonotype turned up a few times. This chain links TRBV5-1 with TRBJ1-2; D gene ambiguous. Trimming stripped 0 bases from V and 4 bases from J, with 7 bases between. Germline loops: CDR1 SGHRS, CDR2 YFSETQ. This CDR3 has 13 residues. The CDR3 nucleotides read TGCGCCAGCAGCTTGGACGGCCCCTATGGCTACACCTTC. Translating gives CASSLDGPYGYTF. The entire variable domain, with the rest obtained from reference TRBV5-1 and TRBJ1-2, is as follows: KAGVTQTPRYLIKTRGQQVTLSCSPISGHRSVSWYQQTPGQGLQFLFEYFSETQRNKGNFPGRFSGRQFSNSRSEMNVSTLELGDSALYLCASSLDGPYGYTFGSGTRLTVV.

This clonotype was detected many times. This chain connects TRBV14 to TRBJ1-1; weak D call: TRBD1 (5 bases). The CDR3 consists of 16 residues. Trimming removed 3 bases at V and 5 bases at J, with 19 bases between. Germline V CDR1 and CDR2: SGHDN, FVKESK. The CDR3 DNA follows: TGTGCCAGCAGCCACCTGATCCGGGACGAGTTTACTGAAGCTTTCTTT. Its protein is CASSHLIRDEFTEAFF.

The chain employs TRBV7-6 and TRBJ2-7; D possibly corresponds to TRBD2 (7 bases). Germline CDR1 reads SGHVS; CDR2 reads FNYEAQ. V dropped 8 bases and J dropped 5 bases, with 19 bases sitting between them. CDR3 length: 14 residues. DNA of the CDR3: TGTGCCAGCGCCACCGAGGGGGGGTCCCACGAGCAGTACTTC. It translates to CASATEGGSHEQYF.

The sample holds a few counts of this clonotype. This sequence joins TRBV6-1 and TRBJ1-2, with 9 bases identical to TRBD1. V gave up 4 bases and J gave up 7 bases; unmatched junction bases: 10. The CDR3 runs to 15 residues. Germline CDR1 MNHNS, CDR2 SASEGT. CDR3 nucleotide sequence: TGTGCCAGCAGTGCCCCGGGACAGGGTAATCTTGGCTACACCTTC. Its translation: CASSAPGQGNLGYTF.

In its sample, this clonotype was seen a few times. CDR3 sequence: CASPSSPPGPNYGYTF. In DNA, the CDR3 is TGTGCCAGCCCCTCTAGCCCCCCAGGACCTAACTATGGCTACACCTTC. The rearrangement uses TRBV7-2 and TRBJ1-2; D call uncertain. This CDR3 is 16 amino acids long. Germline CDR1 reads SGHTA; CDR2 reads FQGNSA. The germline V and J ends were trimmed by 8 bases and 0 bases, with 19 bases remaining between them.

This clonotype has just a few counts. V and J are TRBV5-1 and TRBJ2-3, with 14 bases aligning to TRBD2. The germline V gene has CDR1 SGHRS and CDR2 YFSETQ. CDR3 length: 18 residues. The V segment lost 4 bases and the J segment 0 bases; nucleotides outside the gene matches: 7. The CDR3, as DNA: TGCGCCAGCAGCGTGGGACTAGCGGGGGCGGGGAGCACAGATACGCAGTATTTT. Translating it yields CASSVGLAGAGSTDTQYF.

The V gene is TRBV5-6, the J gene TRBJ1-5; D uncertain. Trimming pared 0 bases from V and 3 bases from J, leaving 7 bases between. Germline lookup yields CDR1 SGHDT and CDR2 YYEEEE. There are 14 residues in the CDR3. CDR3 bases: TGTGCCAGCAGCTTGGGCAGCAACAATCAGCCCCAGCATTTT. Protein product: CASSLGSNNQPQHF.

This clonotype occurred a few times. The V gene is TRBV29-1, the J gene TRBJ2-5; 11 positions match TRBD2. V was clipped by 8 bases and J by 2 bases; unmatched bases: 1. The CDR3 runs 12 residues. Germline loops: CDR1 SQVTM, CDR2 ANQGSEA. In DNA form, the CDR3 reads TGCAGCACTAGCGGGGGACAAGAGACCCAGTACTTC. It translates to CSTSGGQETQYF.